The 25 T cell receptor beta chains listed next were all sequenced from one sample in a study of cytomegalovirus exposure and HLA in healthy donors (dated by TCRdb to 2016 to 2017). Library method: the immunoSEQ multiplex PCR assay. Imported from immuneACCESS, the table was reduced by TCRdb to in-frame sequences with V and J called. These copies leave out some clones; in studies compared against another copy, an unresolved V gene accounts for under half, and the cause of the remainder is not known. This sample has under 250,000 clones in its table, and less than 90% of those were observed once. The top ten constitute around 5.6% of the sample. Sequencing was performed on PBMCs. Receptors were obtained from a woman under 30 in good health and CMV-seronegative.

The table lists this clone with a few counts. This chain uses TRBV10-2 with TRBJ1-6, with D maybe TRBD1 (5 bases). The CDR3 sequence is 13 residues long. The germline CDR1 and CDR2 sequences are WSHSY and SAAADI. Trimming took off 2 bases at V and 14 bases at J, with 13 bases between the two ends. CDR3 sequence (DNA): TGCGCCAGCAGTGAGCCGGGACGAGGGACCCTCCACTTT. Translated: CASSEPGRGTLHF.

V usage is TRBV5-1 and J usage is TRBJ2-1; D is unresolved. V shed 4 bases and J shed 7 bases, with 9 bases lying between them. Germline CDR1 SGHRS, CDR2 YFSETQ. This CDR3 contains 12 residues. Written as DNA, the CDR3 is TGCGCCAGCAGCCAGAGAGAGAATGAGCAGTTCTTC. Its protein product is CASSQRENEQFF. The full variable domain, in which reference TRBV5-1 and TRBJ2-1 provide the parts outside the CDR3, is KAGVTQTPRYLIKTRGQQVTLSCSPISGHRSVSWYQQTPGQGLQFLFEYFSETQRNKGNFPGRFSGRQFSNSRSEMNVSTLELGDSALYLCASSQRENEQFFGPGTRLTVL.

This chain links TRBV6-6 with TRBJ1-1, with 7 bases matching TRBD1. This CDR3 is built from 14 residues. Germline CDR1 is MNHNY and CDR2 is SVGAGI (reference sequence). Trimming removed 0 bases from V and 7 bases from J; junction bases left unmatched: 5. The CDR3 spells CASSYSKGAGEAFF. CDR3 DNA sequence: TGTGCCAGCAGTTACTCAAAGGGGGCCGGTGAAGCTTTCTTT.

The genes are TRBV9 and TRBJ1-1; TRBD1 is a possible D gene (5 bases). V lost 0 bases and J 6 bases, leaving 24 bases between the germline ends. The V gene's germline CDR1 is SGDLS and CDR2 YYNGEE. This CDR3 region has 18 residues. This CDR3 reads CASSVDPVLVGGEAEAFF. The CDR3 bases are TGTGCCAGCAGCGTAGACCCGGTACTTGTGGGAGGGGAGGCTGAAGCTTTCTTT. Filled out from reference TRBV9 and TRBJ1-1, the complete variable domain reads DSGVTQTPKHLITATGQRVTLRCSPRSGDLSVYWYQQSLDQGLQFLIQYYNGEERAKGNILERFSAQQFPDLHSELNLSSLELGDSALYFCASSVDPVLVGGEAEAFFGQGTRLTVV.

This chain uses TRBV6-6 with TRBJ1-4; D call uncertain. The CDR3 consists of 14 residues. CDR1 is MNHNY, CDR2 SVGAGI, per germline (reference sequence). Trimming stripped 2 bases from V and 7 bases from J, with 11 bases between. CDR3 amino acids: CASSYAVKGEKLFF. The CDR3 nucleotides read TGTGCCAGCAGTTACGCAGTCAAGGGTGAAAAACTGTTTTTT.

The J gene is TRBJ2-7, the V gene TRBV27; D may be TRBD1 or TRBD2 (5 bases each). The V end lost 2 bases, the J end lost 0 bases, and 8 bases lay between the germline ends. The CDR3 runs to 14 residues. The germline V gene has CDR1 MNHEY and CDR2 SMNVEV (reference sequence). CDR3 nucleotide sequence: TGTGCCAGCAGTTTACTTGGGACCTCCTACGAGCAGTACTTC. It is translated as CASSLLGTSYEQYF.

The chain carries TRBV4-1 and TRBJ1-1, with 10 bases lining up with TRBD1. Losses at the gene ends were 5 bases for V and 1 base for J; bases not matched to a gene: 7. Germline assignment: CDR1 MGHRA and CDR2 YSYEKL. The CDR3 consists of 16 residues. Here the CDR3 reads CASSVRDRGANTEAFF. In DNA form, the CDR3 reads TGCGCCAGCAGCGTCCGGGACAGGGGAGCGAACACTGAAGCTTTCTTT.

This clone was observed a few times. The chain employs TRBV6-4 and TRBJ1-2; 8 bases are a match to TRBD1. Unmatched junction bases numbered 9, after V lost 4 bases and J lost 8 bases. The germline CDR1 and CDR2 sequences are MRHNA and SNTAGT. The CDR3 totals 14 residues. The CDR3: CASSAVQGARGYTF. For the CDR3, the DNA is TGTGCCAGCAGTGCAGTCCAGGGGGCACGGGGCTACACCTTC.

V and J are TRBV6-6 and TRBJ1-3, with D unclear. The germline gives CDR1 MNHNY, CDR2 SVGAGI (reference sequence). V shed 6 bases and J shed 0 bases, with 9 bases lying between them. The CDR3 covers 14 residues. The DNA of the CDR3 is TGTGCCAGCAGGGACTCAGGCTCTGGAAACACCATATATTTT. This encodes CASRDSGSGNTIYF.

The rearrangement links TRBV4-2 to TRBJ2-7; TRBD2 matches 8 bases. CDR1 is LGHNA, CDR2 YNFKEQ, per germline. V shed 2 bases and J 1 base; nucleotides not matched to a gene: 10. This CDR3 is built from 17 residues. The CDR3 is CASSQPQSGGGSYEQYF. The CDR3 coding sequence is TGTGCCAGCAGCCAACCTCAAAGCGGGGGTGGATCCTACGAGCAGTACTTC.

CDR3 in amino acids: CAWRETSKGTGELFF. Written as DNA, the CDR3 is TGTGCCTGGAGGGAGACCTCTAAAGGGACCGGGGAGCTGTTTTTT. This rearrangement joins TRBV30 to TRBJ2-2; D call uncertain. This CDR3 region has 15 residues. V shed 3 bases and J shed 5 bases, with 16 bases lying between them. Germline lookup yields CDR1 GTSNPN and CDR2 SVGIG (reference sequence).

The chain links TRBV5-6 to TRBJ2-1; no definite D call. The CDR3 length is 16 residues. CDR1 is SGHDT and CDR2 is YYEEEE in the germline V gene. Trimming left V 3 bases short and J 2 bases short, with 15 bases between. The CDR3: CASSSAIAGTYNEQFF. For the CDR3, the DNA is TGTGCCAGCAGCTCGGCAATAGCAGGAACCTACAATGAGCAGTTCTTC.

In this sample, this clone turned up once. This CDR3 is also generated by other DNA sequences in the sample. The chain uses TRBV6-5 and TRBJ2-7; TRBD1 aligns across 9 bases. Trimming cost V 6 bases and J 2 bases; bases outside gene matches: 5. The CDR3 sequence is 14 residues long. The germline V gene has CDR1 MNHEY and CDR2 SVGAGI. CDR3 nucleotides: TGTGCCAGCAGGCCGGGACAGGGAACCTACGAGCAGTACTTC. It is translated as CASRPGQGTYEQYF.

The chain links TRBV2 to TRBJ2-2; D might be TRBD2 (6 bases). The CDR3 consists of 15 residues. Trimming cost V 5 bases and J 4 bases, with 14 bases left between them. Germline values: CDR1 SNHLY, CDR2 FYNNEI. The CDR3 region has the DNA TGTGCCAGCAGTTGGGACTCTAGCATCACCGGGGAGCTGTTTTTT. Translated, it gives CASSWDSSITGELFF.

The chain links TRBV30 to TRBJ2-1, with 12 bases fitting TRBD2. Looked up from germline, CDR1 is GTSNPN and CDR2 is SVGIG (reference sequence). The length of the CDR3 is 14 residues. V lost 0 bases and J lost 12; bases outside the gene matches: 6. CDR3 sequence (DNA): TGTGCCTGGAGTGTAGGGGGACTAGCGGGCGGGCAGTTCTTC. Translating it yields CAWSVGGLAGGQFF. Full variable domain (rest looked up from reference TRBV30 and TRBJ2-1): SQTIHQWPATLVQPVGSPLSLECTVEGTSNPNLYWYRQAAGRGLQLLFYSVGIGQISSEVPQNLSASRPQDRQFILSSKKLLLSDSGFYLCAWSVGGLAGGQFFGPGTRLTVL.

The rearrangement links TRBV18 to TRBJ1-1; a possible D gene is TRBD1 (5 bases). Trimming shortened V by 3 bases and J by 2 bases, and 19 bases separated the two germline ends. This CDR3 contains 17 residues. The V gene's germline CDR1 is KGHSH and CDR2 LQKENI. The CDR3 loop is CASSPDSMGDFNTEAFF. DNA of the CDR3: TGTGCCAGCTCACCCGACTCCATGGGGGATTTCAACACTGAAGCTTTCTTT.

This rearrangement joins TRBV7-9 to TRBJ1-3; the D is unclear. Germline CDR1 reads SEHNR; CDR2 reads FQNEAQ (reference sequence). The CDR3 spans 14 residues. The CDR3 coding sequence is TGTGCGGCCCGGCCAGGTGTTTCTGGAAACACCATATATTTT. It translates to CAARPGVSGNTIYF.

The CDR3 reads CASSSSSGRPEQYF. The CDR3, as DNA: TGCGCCAGCAGCTCGTCTAGCGGGAGGCCCGAGCAGTACTTC. V is TRBV5-1 and J is TRBJ2-7; 11 nucleotides agree with TRBD2. The CDR3 is 14 residues long. Unmatched junction bases numbered 5, after V lost 3 bases and J lost 6 bases. Germline V gene lookup returns CDR1 SGHRS and CDR2 YFSETQ.

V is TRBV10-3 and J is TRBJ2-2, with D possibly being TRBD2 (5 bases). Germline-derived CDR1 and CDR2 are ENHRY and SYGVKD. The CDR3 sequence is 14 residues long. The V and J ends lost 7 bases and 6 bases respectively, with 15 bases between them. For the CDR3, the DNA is TGTGCCATCACAGGAAGTAGGAGGTCCGGGGAGCTGTTTTTT. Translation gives CAITGSRRSGELFF.

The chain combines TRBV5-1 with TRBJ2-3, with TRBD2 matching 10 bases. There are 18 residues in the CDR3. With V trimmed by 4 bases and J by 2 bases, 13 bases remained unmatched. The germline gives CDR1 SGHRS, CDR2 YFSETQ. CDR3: CASSPEASGGRFTDTQYF. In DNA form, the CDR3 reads TGCGCCAGCAGCCCTGAGGCTAGCGGGGGCCGATTCACAGATACGCAGTATTTT.

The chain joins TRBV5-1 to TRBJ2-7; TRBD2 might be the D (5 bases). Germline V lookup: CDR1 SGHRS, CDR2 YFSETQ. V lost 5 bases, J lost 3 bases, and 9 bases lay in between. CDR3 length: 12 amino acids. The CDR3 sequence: CASSEGDYEQYF. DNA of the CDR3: TGCGCCAGCAGTGAGGGAGACTACGAGCAGTACTTC. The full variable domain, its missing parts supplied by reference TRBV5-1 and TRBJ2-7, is KAGVTQTPRYLIKTRGQQVTLSCSPISGHRSVSWYQQTPGQGLQFLFEYFSETQRNKGNFPGRFSGRQFSNSRSEMNVSTLELGDSALYLCASSEGDYEQYFGPGTRLTVT.

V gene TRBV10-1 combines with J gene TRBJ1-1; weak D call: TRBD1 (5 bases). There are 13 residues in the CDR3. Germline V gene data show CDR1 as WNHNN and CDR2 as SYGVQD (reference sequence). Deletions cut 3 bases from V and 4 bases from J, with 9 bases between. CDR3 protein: CASSERGVTEAFF. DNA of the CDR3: TGCGCCAGCAGTGAACGGGGGGTCACTGAAGCTTTCTTT.

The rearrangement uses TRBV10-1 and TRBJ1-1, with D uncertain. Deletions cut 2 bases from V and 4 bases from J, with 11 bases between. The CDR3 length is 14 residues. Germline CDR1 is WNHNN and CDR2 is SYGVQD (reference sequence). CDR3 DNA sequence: TGCGCCAGCAGTGAGACCGGCTGGGGCACTGAAGCTTTCTTT. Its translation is CASSETGWGTEAFF.

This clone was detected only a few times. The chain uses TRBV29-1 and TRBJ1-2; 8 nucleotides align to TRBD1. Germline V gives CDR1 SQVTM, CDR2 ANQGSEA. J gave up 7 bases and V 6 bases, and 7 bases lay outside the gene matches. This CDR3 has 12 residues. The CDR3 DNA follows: TGCAGCGTCCAACCGGACAGGGCTGGCTACACCTTC. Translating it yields CSVQPDRAGYTF.

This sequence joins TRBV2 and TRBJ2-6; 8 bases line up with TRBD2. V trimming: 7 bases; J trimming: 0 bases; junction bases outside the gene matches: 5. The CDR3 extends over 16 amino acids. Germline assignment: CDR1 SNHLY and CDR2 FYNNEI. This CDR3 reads CASNREGGSGANVLTF. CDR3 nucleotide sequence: TGTGCCAGCAACCGGGAGGGGGGCTCTGGGGCCAACGTCCTGACTTTC.